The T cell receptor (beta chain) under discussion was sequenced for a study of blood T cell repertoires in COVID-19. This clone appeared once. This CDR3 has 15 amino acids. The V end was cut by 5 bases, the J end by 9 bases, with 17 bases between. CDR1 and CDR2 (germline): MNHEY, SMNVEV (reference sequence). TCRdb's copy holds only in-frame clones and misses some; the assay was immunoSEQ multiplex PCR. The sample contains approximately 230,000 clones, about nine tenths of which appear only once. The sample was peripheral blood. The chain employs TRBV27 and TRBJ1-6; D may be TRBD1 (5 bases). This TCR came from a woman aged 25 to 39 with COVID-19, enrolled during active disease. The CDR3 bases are TGTGCCAGCAGTCCATTGGGAGGGGTCCCTTCACCCCTCCACTTT. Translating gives CASSPLGGVPSPLHF.